Listed below are T cell receptor beta chains from one sample, sequenced in a study of blood T cells in healthy people across ages. TCRdb used MiXCR to reprocess the 5' RACE reads, holding one entry per CDR3 protein. Among 600,000 to 650,000 distinct CDR3 sequences listed, around three fifths were seen once. The sample was blood. These receptor sequences come from a man in his 60s in good health. Both conserved end residues are part of each CDR3. D genes are given only for firm matches. Part of the rows lack a size; the others show once, few, many or a class for expanded clones.

V gene,J gene,clone size,D gene,CDR3 DNA,CDR3 protein
TRBV12-3/TRBV12-4,TRBJ2-3,few,TRBD2,TGTGCCAGCAGTTTTTACCTTGCGGGGGGGCCCCCAGATACGCAGTATTTT,CASSFYLAGGPPDTQYF
TRBV2,TRBJ2-5,.,.,TGTGCCAGCAGTGAATTTTTCGAGCGGTTCTACAATGAGCAGTACTTC,CASSEFFERFYNEQYF
TRBV6-1,TRBJ2-7,.,.,TGTGCCAGCAGGGACGGACTTTTTGTGGACGAGCAGTACTTC,CASRDGLFVDEQYF
TRBV10-3,TRBJ2-5,.,.,TGTGCCATCAACGGAGCGAGGCAAGAGACCCAGTACTTC,CAINGARQETQYF
TRBV12-3/TRBV12-4,TRBJ1-2,few,.,TGTGCCAGCAGTTTACAGCCAGCCTATGGCTACACCTTC,CASSLQPAYGYTF
TRBV7-6,TRBJ2-1,few,TRBD1,TGTGCCAGCAGCCCCCGGGACAGGGTATACAATGAGCAGTTCTTC,CASSPRDRVYNEQFF
TRBV28,TRBJ1-4,.,.,TGTGCCAGCAGTTTAGGGGGCGAGAATGAAAAACTGTTTTTT,CASSLGGENEKLFF
TRBV5-1,TRBJ2-7,few,TRBD1,TGCGCCAGCAGTTCGGGACAGGGGGTTACGGAGCAGTACTTC,CASSSGQGVTEQYF
TRBV20-1,TRBJ1-2,.,TRBD1,TGCAGTGCCCGACAGGGGGCGGACTATGGCTACACCTTC,CSARQGADYGYTF
TRBV9,TRBJ2-5,few,TRBD1,TGTGCCAGCAGCCCGAGGACAGGGCCTCAAGAGACCCAGTACTTC,CASSPRTGPQETQYF
TRBV3-1,TRBJ2-3,.,.,TGTGCCAGCAGCCAAGACGTCAGCGGATCTGATACGCAGTATTTT,CASSQDVSGSDTQYF
TRBV28,TRBJ2-7,few,TRBD2,TGTGCCAGCAGTTCCCTCCGGCGGGGGGCGTCCTACGAGCAGTACTTC,CASSSLRRGASYEQYF
TRBV10-1,TRBJ1-3,.,.,TGCGCCAGCGCCGACGTGGGGAATGCTGGAAACACCATATATTTT,CASADVGNAGNTIYF
TRBV6-5,TRBJ2-3,.,.,TGTGCCAGCAGCCCCGAGGTAGACCCTAGCACAGATACGCAGTATTTT,CASSPEVDPSTDTQYF
TRBV20-1,TRBJ2-5,.,.,TGCGGTGCGGAACTACAGGGACGGGAGACCCAGTACTTC,CGAELQGRETQYF
TRBV7-2,TRBJ1-4,.,.,TGTGCCAGCAGCTTAAGGCAGGACGGTGAAAAACTGTTTTTT,CASSLRQDGEKLFF
TRBV15,TRBJ2-7,few,.,TGTGCCACCAGCAGAGATCCCCCACTTCTGACCCTCTCCTACGAGCAGTACTTC,CATSRDPPLLTLSYEQYF
TRBV5-5,TRBJ2-6,.,.,TGTGCCAGCAGCTTGACGGGGGTCCTGACTTTC,CASSLTGVLTF
TRBV27,TRBJ1-2,.,.,TGTGCCAGCAGTCCGACCCGGACAGCTCCCTACTATGGCTACACCTTC,CASSPTRTAPYYGYTF
TRBV5-6,TRBJ1-5,.,.,TGTGCCAGCAGCTTTTGGCAGGGGAAACAGCCCCAGCATTTT,CASSFWQGKQPQHF
TRBV20-1,TRBJ2-5,.,TRBD1,TGCAGTGCTGGACGCCCTGGGACAGGGAAAGAGACCCAGTACTTC,CSAGRPGTGKETQYF
TRBV29-1,TRBJ1-1,.,TRBD1,TGCAGCGTTGGGACAGGCCACACTGAAGCTTTCTTT,CSVGTGHTEAFF
TRBV7-2,TRBJ2-2,.,.,TGTGCCAGCAGCCCACAAGGACGGGCCGGGGAGCTGTTTTTT,CASSPQGRAGELFF
TRBV7-8,TRBJ2-1,.,.,TGTGCCAGCCGGGGTGGGACCACCTACAATGAGCAGTTCTTC,CASRGGTTYNEQFF
TRBV11-2,TRBJ2-1,.,.,TGTGCCAGCAGCTTTGATGGTAGGAGCGTCCCGAAGAATGAGCAGTTCTTC,CASSFDGRSVPKNEQFF
TRBV20-1,TRBJ2-5,few,.,TGCAGTGCTGACAACCTGTACTTC,CSADNLYF
TRBV27,TRBJ2-3,.,TRBD2,TGTGCCAGCAGTAAAGTTGGGACTAGCGGCACAGATACGCAGTATTTT,CASSKVGTSGTDTQYF
TRBV7-9,TRBJ2-7,.,.,TGTGCCAGCAGCTTAGTGCAGCTTGGGCCCTACGAGCAGTACTTC,CASSLVQLGPYEQYF